The next 5 T cell receptor beta chains were all read from a single sample in a study of a mutant IDH1 vaccine in newly diagnosed glioma. TCRdb keeps only in-frame clones here, not all; method: immunoSEQ multiplex PCR. The data contain tens of thousands of clones, 60% to 80% of them seen just once; the ten biggest clones take up about 9.4%. Documented time point: week 11, during vaccination. Doses of 300 ug of mutant IDH1 20-mer peptide were given with topical imiquimod. No antigen has been assigned to these receptors. Material: PBMCs, obtained from a glioma patient whose treatment included an IDH1 peptide vaccine. The receptors here all came from a woman under 30 with glioma.

This chain connects TRBV19 to TRBJ1-1; 8 nucleotides match TRBD1. Germline V gene sequence: CDR1 LNHDA, CDR2 SQIVND (reference sequence). This CDR3 is 14 amino acids long. Losses at the gene ends were 4 bases for V and 8 bases for J; bases not matched to a gene: 9. The CDR3 coding sequence is TGTGCCAGTAGTAGGAACAGGGGGGGACCAGAAGCTTTCTTT. This sequence encodes CASSRNRGGPEAFF. The whole variable domain, filled in from reference TRBV19 and TRBJ1-1, reads DGGITQSPKYLFRKEGQNVTLSCEQNLNHDAMYWYRQDPGQGLRLIYYSQIVNDFQKGDIAEGYSVSREKKESFPLTVTSAQKNPTAFYLCASSRNRGGPEAFFGQGTRLTVV.

V and J are TRBV30 and TRBJ2-5; D unresolved. The CDR3 covers 13 residues. Germline V lookup: CDR1 GTSNPN, CDR2 SVGIG (reference sequence). Trimming removed 0 bases from V and 0 bases from J, with 5 bases in between. Written as DNA, the CDR3 is TGTGCCTGGAGTGTCATGAACCAAGAGACCCAGTACTTC. It is translated as CAWSVMNQETQYF.

This clone appeared a single time. CDR3 sequence reads: CASSAVEGTIYF. The CDR3 DNA follows: TGTGCCAGCAGCGCCGTAGAAGGCACCATATATTTT. The chain recombines TRBV11-3 with TRBJ1-3; D not certain. CDR3 length: 12 amino acids. Germline CDR1 reads SGHNT; CDR2 reads YENEEA. Between the trimmed V and J ends, which lost 5 bases and 9 bases, there was a span of 11 bases.

The chain links TRBV6-5 to TRBJ1-1; tentatively, D is TRBD1 (6 bases). Germline CDR1 MNHEY, CDR2 SVGAGI. The CDR3 spans 15 residues. Between the trimmed V and J ends, which lost 5 bases and 2 bases, there was a span of 15 bases. The chain's CDR3 is CASSTSGAVNTEAFF. The CDR3 bases are TGTGCCAGCAGTACCTCGGGGGCAGTTAACACTGAAGCTTTCTTT.

The gene calls are TRBV7-9 and TRBJ1-2; 7 nucleotides line up with TRBD1. The V and J ends lost 1 base and 4 bases, in that order; junction bases with no gene match: 9. This CDR3 is 16 amino acids long. Germline loops: CDR1 SEHNR, CDR2 FQNEAQ (reference sequence). CDR3 DNA sequence: TGTGCCAGCAGCTTAGGAGGGGACAGACTATCCTATGGCTACACCTTC. It translates to CASSLGGDRLSYGYTF.